The clone carrying this T cell receptor beta chain was recorded a few times. Other DNA sequences within the sample encode an identical CDR3. The sample's treatment: around 19 received Ad26.COV2.S at low or high dose, single or two shots; about 5 received placebo; per-sample allocation not given. Samples were taken on day 63 after the first vaccine or placebo injection. The sample is drawn from a study of Ad26.COV2.S vaccination and SARS-CoV-2 variants. Trimming stripped 2 bases from V and 3 bases from J, with 6 bases between. The CDR3 is 12 amino acids. Germline CDR1 and CDR2: SGHRS and YFSETQ. The data were produced by immunoSEQ multiplex PCR, yet TCRdb's version contains in-frame clones alone and is incomplete. The profile shows roughly 700,000 clones, approximately 88% of them singletons.

Here the sequenced sample was peripheral blood, taken in a trial of Ad26.COV2.S vaccine versus placebo. This sequence originates from a person aged 18-60 years who received the Ad26.COV2.S COVID-19 vaccine or a placebo. The rearrangement joins TRBV5-1 to TRBJ2-7; D not resolved. CDR3 in DNA: TGCGCCAGCAGCTTCGATGGCTACGAGCAGTACTTC. This sequence encodes CASSFDGYEQYF.